The entry below gives a single TCR beta chain sequence along with its context. The antigen is not known. It was cDNA, reverse transcribed from extracted RNA, that served as the sequencing template. Measured with immunoSEQ multiplex PCR; TCRdb has only the in-frame clones, and not every one. The sample shows approximately 140,000 clones, around 87% of them seen only once. This sample is drawn from a study of CD8+ T cells in alopecia areata. Those with alopecia areata gave lesional scalp punch biopsies and peripheral blood. Whole-study results and caveats: Normal-skin resident alphabeta T cells also appear among scalp sample sequences.

Germline assignment: CDR1 SNHLY and CDR2 FYNNEI. The CDR3 totals 12 residues. Trimming took off 7 bases at V and 5 bases at J, with 11 bases between the two ends. V gene TRBV2 combines with J gene TRBJ1-1; D is ambiguous. This specimen was CD8+ T cells sorted from blood, taken at week 0. This clonotype was sampled from a human donor with alopecia areata. As DNA, the CDR3 is TGTGCCAGCATAGCTGCTTGGACTGAAGCTTTCTTT. It specifies CASIAAWTEAFF.